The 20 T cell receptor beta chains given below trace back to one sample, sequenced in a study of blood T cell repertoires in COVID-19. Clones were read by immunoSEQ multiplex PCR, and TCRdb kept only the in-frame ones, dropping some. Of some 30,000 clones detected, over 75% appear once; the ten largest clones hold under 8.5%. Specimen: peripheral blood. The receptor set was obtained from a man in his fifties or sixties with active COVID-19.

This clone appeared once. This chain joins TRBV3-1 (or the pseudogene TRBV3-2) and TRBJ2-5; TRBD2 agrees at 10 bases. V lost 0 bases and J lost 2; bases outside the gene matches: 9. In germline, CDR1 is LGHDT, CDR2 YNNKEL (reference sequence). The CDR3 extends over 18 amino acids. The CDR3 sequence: CASSQEVRGLALQETQYF. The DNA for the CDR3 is TGTGCCAGCAGCCAAGAGGTTAGGGGACTAGCGTTGCAAGAGACCCAGTACTTC.

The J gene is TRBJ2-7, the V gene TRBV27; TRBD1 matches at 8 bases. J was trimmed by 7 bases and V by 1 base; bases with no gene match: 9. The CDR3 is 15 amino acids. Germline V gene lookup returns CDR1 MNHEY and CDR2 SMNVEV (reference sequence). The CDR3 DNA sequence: TGTGCCAGCAGTTTATTAGGACAGGGTACTTGGGAGCAGTACTTC. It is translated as CASSLLGQGTWEQYF.

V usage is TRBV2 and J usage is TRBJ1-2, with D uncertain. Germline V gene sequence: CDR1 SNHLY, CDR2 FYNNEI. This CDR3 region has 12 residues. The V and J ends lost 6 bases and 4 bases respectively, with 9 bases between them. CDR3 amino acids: CASSYSIYGYTF. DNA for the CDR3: TGTGCCAGCAGCTACAGCATCTATGGCTACACCTTC.

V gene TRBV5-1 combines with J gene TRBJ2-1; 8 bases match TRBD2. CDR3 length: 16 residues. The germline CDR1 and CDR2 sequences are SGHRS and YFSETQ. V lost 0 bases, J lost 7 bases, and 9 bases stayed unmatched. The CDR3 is CASSLAASGRTNEQFF. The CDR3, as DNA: TGCGCCAGCAGCTTGGCCGCAAGCGGGAGAACTAATGAGCAGTTCTTC.

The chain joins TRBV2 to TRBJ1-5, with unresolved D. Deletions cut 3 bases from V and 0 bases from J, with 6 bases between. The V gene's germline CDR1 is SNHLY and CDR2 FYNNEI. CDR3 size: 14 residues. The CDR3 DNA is TGTGCCAGCAGTGATACCTATAGCAATCAGCCCCAGCATTTT. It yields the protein CASSDTYSNQPQHF. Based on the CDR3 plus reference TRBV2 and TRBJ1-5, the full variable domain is EPEVTQTPSHQVTQMGQEVILRCVPISNHLYFYWYRQILGQKVEFLVSFYNNEISEKSEIFDDQFSVERPDGSNFTLKIRSTKLEDSAMYFCASSDTYSNQPQHFGDGTRLSIL.

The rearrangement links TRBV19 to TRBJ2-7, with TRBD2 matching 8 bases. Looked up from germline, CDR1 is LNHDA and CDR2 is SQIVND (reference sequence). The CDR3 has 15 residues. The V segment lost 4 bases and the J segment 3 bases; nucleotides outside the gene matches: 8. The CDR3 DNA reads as TGTGCCAGTAGTACCCGACTAGCGAGTGTCTACGAGCAGTACGTC. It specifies CASSTRLASVYEQYV.

The CDR3 spells CASSPLSYGYTF. DNA for the CDR3: TGTGCCAGCAGCCCCCTCTCCTATGGCTACACCTTC. The rearrangement joins TRBV9 to TRBJ1-2; no firm D call. The CDR3 is 12 residues long. From germline, CDR1 is SGDLS and CDR2 YYNGEE. Trimming removed 4 bases from V and 4 bases from J, with 8 bases in between.

In nucleotides, the CDR3 is TGTGCCAGCAGTGACGTCCGTGACGAGCAGTACTTC. Its protein product is CASSDVRDEQYF. The rearrangement links TRBV2 to TRBJ2-7; D ambiguous. This CDR3 contains 12 residues. Deletions cut 3 bases from V and 5 bases from J, with 8 bases between. Germline V gene lookup returns CDR1 SNHLY and CDR2 FYNNEI. Full variable domain (missing parts from reference TRBV2 and TRBJ2-7): EPEVTQTPSHQVTQMGQEVILRCVPISNHLYFYWYRQILGQKVEFLVSFYNNEISEKSEIFDDQFSVERPDGSNFTLKIRSTKLEDSAMYFCASSDVRDEQYFGPGTRLTVT.

The CDR3 loop reads CAISELQGNYGYTF. The CDR3 bases are TGTGCCATCAGTGAGCTTCAGGGCAACTATGGCTACACCTTC. This rearrangement joins TRBV10-3 to TRBJ1-2; maybe TRBD1 (5 bases). There are 14 residues in the CDR3. The ends were cut back, 2 bases at V and 2 bases at J, with 9 bases in the middle. Germline assignment: CDR1 ENHRY and CDR2 SYGVKD.

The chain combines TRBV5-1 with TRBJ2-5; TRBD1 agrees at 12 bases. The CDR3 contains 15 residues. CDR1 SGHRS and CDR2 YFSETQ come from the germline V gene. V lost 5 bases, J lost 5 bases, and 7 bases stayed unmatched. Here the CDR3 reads CASSPGTGGAETQYF. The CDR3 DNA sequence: TGCGCCAGCAGTCCCGGGACAGGGGGCGCGGAGACCCAGTACTTC.

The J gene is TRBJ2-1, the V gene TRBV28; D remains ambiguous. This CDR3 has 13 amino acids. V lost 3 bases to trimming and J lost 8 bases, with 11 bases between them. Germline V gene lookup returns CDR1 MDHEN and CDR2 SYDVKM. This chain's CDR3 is CASSLIKEHEQFF. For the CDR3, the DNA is TGTGCCAGCAGTTTGATCAAGGAGCATGAGCAGTTCTTC.

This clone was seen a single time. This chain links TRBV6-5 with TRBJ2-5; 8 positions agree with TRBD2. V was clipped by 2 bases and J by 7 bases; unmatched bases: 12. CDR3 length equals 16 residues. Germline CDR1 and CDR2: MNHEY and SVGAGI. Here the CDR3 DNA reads TGTGCCAGCAGTTACGTGGACGGGAGGGCCTTTTGGACCCAGTACTTC. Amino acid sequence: CASSYVDGRAFWTQYF.

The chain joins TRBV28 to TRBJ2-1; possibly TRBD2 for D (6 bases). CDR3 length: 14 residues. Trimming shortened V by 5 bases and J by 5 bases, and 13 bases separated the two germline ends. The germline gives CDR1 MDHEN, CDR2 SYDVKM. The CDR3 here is CASSAAGLHNEQFF. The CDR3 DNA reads TGTGCCAGCAGTGCGGCGGGACTGCACAATGAGCAGTTCTTC.

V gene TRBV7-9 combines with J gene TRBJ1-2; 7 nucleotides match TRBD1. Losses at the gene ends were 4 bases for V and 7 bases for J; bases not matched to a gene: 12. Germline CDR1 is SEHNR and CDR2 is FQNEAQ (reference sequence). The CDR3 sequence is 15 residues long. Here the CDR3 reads CASSSFDRENIGYTF. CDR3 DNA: TGTGCCAGCAGCTCATTCGACAGGGAGAATATTGGCTACACCTTC.

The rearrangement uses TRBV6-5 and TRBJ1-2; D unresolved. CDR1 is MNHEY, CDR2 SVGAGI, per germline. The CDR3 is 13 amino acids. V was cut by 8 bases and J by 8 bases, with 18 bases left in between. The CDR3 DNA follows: TGTGCCAGCGGGAGGCTCTACAGAGGCGGCTACACCTTC. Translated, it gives CASGRLYRGGYTF.

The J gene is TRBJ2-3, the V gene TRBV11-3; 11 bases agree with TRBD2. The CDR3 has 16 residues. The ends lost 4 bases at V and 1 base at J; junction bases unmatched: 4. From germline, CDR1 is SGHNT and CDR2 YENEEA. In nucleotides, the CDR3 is TGTGCCAGCAGCTCCGGACTAGCGGGTGGCACAGATACGCAGTATTTT. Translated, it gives CASSSGLAGGTDTQYF. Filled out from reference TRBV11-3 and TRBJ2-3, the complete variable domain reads EAGVVQSPRYKIIEKKQPVAFWCNPISGHNTLYWYLQNLGQGPELLIRYENEEAVDDSQLPKDRFSAERLKGVDSTLKIQPAELGDSAVYLCASSSGLAGGTDTQYFGPGTRLTVL.

CDR3 sequence reads: CASRTGQAAIYGYTF. In nucleotides, the CDR3 is TGTGCCAGCAGAACGGGACAGGCGGCGATATATGGCTACACCTTC. The V and J genes are TRBV6-5 and TRBJ1-2; the match to TRBD1 covers 8 bases. CDR3 length: 15 residues. The germline V gene has CDR1 MNHEY and CDR2 SVGAGI. The V segment lost 6 bases and the J segment 5 bases; nucleotides outside the gene matches: 11.

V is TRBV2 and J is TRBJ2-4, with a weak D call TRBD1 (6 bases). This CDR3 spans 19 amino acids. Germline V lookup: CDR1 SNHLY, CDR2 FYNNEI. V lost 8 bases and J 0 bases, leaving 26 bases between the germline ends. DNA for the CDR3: TGTGCCAGCCTTAAGTCGGTTACGGGTCAGGGGTCAGCCAAAAACATTCAGTACTTC. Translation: CASLKSVTGQGSAKNIQYF.

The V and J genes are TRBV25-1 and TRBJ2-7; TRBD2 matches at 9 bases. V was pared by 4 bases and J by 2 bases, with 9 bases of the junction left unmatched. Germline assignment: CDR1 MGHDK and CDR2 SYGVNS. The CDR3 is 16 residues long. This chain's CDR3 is CASSGPLAGLTYEQYF. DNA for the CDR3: TGTGCCAGCAGTGGCCCCCTAGCGGGACTTACCTACGAGCAGTACTTC.

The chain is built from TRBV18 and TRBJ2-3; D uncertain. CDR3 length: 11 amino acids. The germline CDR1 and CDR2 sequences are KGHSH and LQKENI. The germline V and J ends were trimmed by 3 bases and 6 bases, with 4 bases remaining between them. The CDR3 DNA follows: TGTGCCAGCTCACCGGGCGATACGCAGTATTTT. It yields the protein CASSPGDTQYF.